The entry below describes one T cell receptor beta chain. These data are taken from a study of T cell repertoires in cytomegalovirus infection. The CDR3 runs to 14 residues. V was trimmed by 1 base and J by 2 bases, leaving 9 bases between them. CDR1 SEHNR and CDR2 FQNEAQ come from the germline V gene (reference sequence). Each CDR3 protein gets one entry after TCRdb re-called the reads with MiXCR. The data show hundreds of thousands of distinct CDR3 sequences, 20% to 25% seen once. The chain is built from TRBV7-9 and TRBJ2-7; D is ambiguous. The clonotype was recovered from a human donor in good health (CMV status not recorded). Some clones in this sample may be carry-over from other donors' samples. The sample comprised CD8+ T cells from PBMCs. The CDR3 loop reads CASSLEFRPYEQYV. The CDR3 DNA sequence: TGTGCCAGCAGCTTAGAGTTTCGACCCTACGAGCAGTACGTC.